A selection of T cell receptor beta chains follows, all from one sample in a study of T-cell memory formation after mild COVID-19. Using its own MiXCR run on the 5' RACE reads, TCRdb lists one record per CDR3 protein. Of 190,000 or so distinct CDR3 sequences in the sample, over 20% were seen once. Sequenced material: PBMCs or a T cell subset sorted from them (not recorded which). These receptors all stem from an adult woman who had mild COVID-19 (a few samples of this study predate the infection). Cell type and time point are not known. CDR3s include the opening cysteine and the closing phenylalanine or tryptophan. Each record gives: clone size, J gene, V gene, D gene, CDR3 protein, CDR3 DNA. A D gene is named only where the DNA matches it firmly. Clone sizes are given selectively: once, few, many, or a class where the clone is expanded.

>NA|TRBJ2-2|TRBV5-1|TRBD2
CASSPTSGGKLNTGELFF
TGCGCCAGCAGCCCGACTAGCGGGGGTAAACTGAACACCGGGGAGCTGTTTTTT
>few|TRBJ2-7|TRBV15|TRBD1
CATSRRQGAYEQYF
TGTGCCACCAGCAGGAGACAGGGGGCTTACGAGCAGTACTTC
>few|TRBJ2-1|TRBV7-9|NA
CASSTQRANRDEQFF
TGTGCCAGCAGCACACAGCGGGCGAATCGTGATGAGCAGTTCTTC
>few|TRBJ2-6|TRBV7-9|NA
CASSHPGPSGANVLTF
TGTGCCAGCAGTCACCCGGGGCCCTCTGGGGCCAACGTCCTGACTTTC
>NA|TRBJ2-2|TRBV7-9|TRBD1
CASSLAVLGQGWPGELFF
TGTGCCAGCAGCTTAGCCGTTCTGGGACAGGGTTGGCCCGGGGAGCTGTTTTTT
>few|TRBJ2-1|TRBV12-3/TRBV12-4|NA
CASSPDRTYNEQFF
TGTGCCAGCAGCCCCGACAGAACCTACAATGAGCAGTTCTTC
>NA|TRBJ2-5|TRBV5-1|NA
CASSLGPETQYF
TGCGCCAGCAGCTTGGGGCCAGAGACCCAGTACTTC
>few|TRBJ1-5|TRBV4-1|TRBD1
CASSQESPTGGGGNQPQHF
TGCGCCAGCAGCCAAGAGTCCCCGACAGGGGGCGGCGGCAATCAGCCCCAGCATTTT
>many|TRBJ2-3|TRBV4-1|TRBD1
CASSQLTGGVTDTQYF
TGCGCCAGCAGCCAATTGACAGGGGGAGTAACAGATACGCAGTATTTT
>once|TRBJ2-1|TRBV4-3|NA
CASSQAHQGYYNEQFF
TGCGCCAGCAGCCAAGCCCACCAGGGGTATTACAATGAGCAGTTCTTC
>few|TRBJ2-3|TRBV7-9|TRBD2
CASSFLAVAGESADTQYF
TGTGCCAGCAGCTTTCTCGCCGTAGCGGGAGAATCCGCAGATACGCAGTATTTT
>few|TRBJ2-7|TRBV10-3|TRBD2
CAISESRLAGVSIGYEQYF
TGTGCCATCAGTGAGTCTCGGCTAGCGGGAGTTTCAATCGGCTACGAGCAGTACTTC
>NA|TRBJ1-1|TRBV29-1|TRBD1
CSVGTGAGTEAFF
TGCAGCGTTGGGACAGGGGCGGGCACTGAAGCTTTCTTT
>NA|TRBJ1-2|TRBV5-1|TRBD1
CASSFGQELSNYGYTF
TGCGCCAGCAGCTTCGGACAGGAGCTATCTAACTATGGCTACACCTTC
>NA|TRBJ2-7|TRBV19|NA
CASSIIGGDSSYEQYF
TGTGCCAGTAGTATAATCGGCGGCGACAGCTCCTACGAGCAGTACTTC
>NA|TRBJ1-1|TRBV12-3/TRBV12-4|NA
CASSFEIGGNTEAFF
TGTGCCAGCAGTTTTGAGATCGGGGGGAACACTGAAGCTTTCTTT
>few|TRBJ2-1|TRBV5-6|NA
CASSTGSSYNEQFF
TGTGCCAGCAGCACAGGGTCCTCCTACAATGAGCAGTTCTTC
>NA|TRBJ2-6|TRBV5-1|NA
CASSPPEANSGANVLTF
TGCGCCAGCAGCCCCCCGGAGGCGAACTCTGGGGCCAACGTCCTGACTTTC
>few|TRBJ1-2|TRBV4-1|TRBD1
CASSQGGQGARGYTF
TGCGCCAGCAGCCAAGGGGGACAGGGGGCGCGAGGCTACACCTTC
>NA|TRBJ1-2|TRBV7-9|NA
CASSLHPYGYTF
TGTGCCAGCAGCTTACATCCCTATGGCTACACCTTC
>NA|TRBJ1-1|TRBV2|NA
CASSEFPTVFF
TGTGCCAGCAGTGAATTCCCCACGGTTTTCTTT
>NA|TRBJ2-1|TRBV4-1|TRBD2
CASSQEAGAYNEQFF
TGCGCCAGCAGCCAAGAAGCGGGGGCCTACAATGAGCAGTTCTTC
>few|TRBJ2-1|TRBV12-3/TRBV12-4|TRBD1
CASSFGQGAFNEQFF
TGTGCCAGCAGTTTCGGCCAGGGGGCGTTCAATGAGCAGTTCTTC
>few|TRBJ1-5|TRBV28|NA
CASSSTPPPQHF
TGTGCCAGCAGTTCAACCCCACCGCCCCAGCATTTT
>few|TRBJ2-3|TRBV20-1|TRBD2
CSARGLAEGYGTDTQYF
TGCAGTGCTAGGGGACTAGCGGAAGGGTATGGCACAGATACGCAGTATTTT
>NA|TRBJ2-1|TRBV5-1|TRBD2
CASSLGGGVNEQFF
TGCGCCAGCAGCTTGGGCGGGGGGGTCAATGAGCAGTTCTTC
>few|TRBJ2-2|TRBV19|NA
CASSPPDRNTGELFF
TGTGCCAGTAGTCCCCCCGACAGAAACACCGGGGAGCTGTTTTTT
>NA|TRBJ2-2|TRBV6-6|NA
CASSYNSVGELFF
TGTGCCAGCAGTTACAACTCTGTCGGGGAGCTGTTTTTT
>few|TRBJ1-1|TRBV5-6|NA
CASRQGGEAFF
TGTGCCAGCAGACAGGGTGGAGAAGCTTTCTTT
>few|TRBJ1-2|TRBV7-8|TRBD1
CASSPRDSYGYTF
TGTGCCAGCAGCCCACGGGACAGCTATGGCTACACCTTC
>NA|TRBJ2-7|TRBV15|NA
CATSRVGSYEQYF
TGTGCCACCAGCAGAGTAGGGTCGTACGAGCAGTACTTC
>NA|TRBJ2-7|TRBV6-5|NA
CASRAGSYEQYF
TGTGCCAGCAGAGCGGGTTCCTACGAGCAGTACTTC
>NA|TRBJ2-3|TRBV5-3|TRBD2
CARSFHLTSGLPDTQYF
TGTGCCAGAAGCTTTCATCTGACTAGCGGGTTGCCAGATACGCAGTATTTT
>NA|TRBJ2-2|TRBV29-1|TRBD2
CSVDVLAGGLWELFF
TGCAGCGTTGATGTACTAGCGGGAGGGCTGTGGGAGCTGTTTTTT
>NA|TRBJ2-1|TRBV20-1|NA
CSARGQPYNEQFF
TGCAGTGCTAGGGGACAACCCTACAATGAGCAGTTCTTC
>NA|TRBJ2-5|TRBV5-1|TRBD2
CASSLEASGVETQYF
TGCGCCAGCAGCTTGGAGGCTAGCGGGGTGGAGACCCAGTACTTC
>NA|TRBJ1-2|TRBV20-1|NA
CSARDYTYGYTF
TGCAGTGCTAGAGATTACACATATGGCTACACCTTC
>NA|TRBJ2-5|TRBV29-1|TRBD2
CSVPGLADETQYF
TGCAGCGTTCCCGGACTAGCGGACGAGACCCAGTACTTC
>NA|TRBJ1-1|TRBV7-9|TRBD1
CASSLVGTGPNTEAFF
TGTGCCAGCAGCTTAGTCGGGACAGGCCCGAACACTGAAGCTTTCTTT
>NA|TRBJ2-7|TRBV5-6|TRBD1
CASSGGQTSRYEQYF
TGTGCCAGCAGCGGGGGACAGACTTCTCGATACGAGCAGTACTTC
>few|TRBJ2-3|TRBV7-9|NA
CASSLPGTDTQYF
TGTGCCAGCAGCTTACCAGGCACAGATACGCAGTATTTT
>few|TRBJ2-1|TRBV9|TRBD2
CASSVWSGGAYNEQFF
TGTGCCAGCAGCGTATGGAGCGGGGGGGCCTACAATGAGCAGTTCTTC
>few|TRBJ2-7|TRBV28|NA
CASSLVVGDSYEQYF
TGTGCCAGCAGTTTAGTAGTCGGCGACTCCTACGAGCAGTACTTC